Listed here is a single T cell receptor beta chain. In the same sample, other DNA sequences code for this CDR3. This record comes from a study of shared clonotypes between healthy human individuals. Study-level background: Contributing individuals were a couple of females and three males aged 18 to 49.

Data came from immunoSEQ multiplex PCR; TCRdb stores just in-frame clones and leaves some out. The sample shows hundreds of thousands of clones, under 80% of them seen only once. V gave up 5 bases and J gave up 1 base, with 12 bases separating them. Germline V gene lookup returns CDR1 MNHEY and CDR2 SVGAGI. The CDR3 spans 14 residues. Sequenced sample: memory CD4+ T cells sorted from blood. The sample's subset: CD45RA-negative fraction. This receptor was identified in a woman in her thirties in good health. The gene calls are TRBV6-5 and TRBJ2-7; TRBD2 might be the D (6 bases). The CDR3 sequence: CASSRDFSSYEQYF. For the CDR3, the DNA is TGTGCCAGCAGTCGGGACTTCTCGTCCTACGAGCAGTACTTC.